Listed here are 29 T cell receptor beta chains from one sample, sequenced in a study of CD8 T cells in ankylosing spondylitis. One entry per CDR3 protein results from TCRdb running MiXCR on the 5' RACE reads. The sample carries 250,000 or so distinct CDR3 sequences, about 11% recorded once. Sequences were obtained from blood, either unsorted or a sorted T cell fraction (not recorded which). The source is a male donor with ankylosing spondylitis or in good health (not recorded which).

The V call is TRBV29-1, the J call TRBJ2-7, with 7 nucleotides matching TRBD1. V lost 8 bases to trimming and J lost 4 bases; unmatched junction nucleotides: 14. The germline V gene has CDR1 SQVTM and CDR2 ANQGSEA. The CDR3 spans 14 residues. The CDR3 region has the DNA TGCAGCTTCTCTCGGGACAGACCCCGATACGAGCAGTACTTC. It codes for CSFSRDRPRYEQYF.

This clonotype showed up just a few times. V is TRBV30 and J is TRBJ1-1; D possibly corresponds to TRBD1 (5 bases). From germline, CDR1 is GTSNPN and CDR2 SVGIG (reference sequence). This CDR3 contains 13 residues. Trimming left V 3 bases short and J 0 bases short, with 8 bases between. CDR3 coding DNA: TGTGCCTGGAGGAGGGGACTGAACACTGAAGCTTTCTTT. Its protein product is CAWRRGLNTEAFF.

This clonotype appeared a few times. V and J are TRBV25-1 and TRBJ2-6; TRBD1 matches 8 bases. V lost 5 bases and J lost 0; bases outside the gene matches: 9. The length of the CDR3 is 18 residues. Germline V lookup: CDR1 MGHDK, CDR2 SYGVNS. CDR3 DNA: TGTGCCAGCAGTTCCCCAGGGGGCTTAAGCTCTGGGGCCAACGTCCTGACTTTC. Amino acids: CASSSPGGLSSGANVLTF.

This clonotype occurred a few times. The chain employs TRBV10-3 and TRBJ2-2; 9 nucleotides align to TRBD2. Germline lookup yields CDR1 ENHRY and CDR2 SYGVKD. This CDR3 is built from 18 residues. The V segment lost 2 bases and the J segment 3 bases; nucleotides outside the gene matches: 10. The CDR3 loop reads CAISELFLAGGDTGELFF. CDR3 sequence (DNA): TGTGCCATCAGTGAGCTTTTTCTTGCGGGAGGGGACACCGGGGAGCTGTTTTTT.

This clonotype was recorded at least ten times. This rearrangement joins TRBV6-1 to TRBJ2-1; possibly TRBD2 for D (6 bases). The CDR3 consists of 13 residues. The V end lost 5 bases, the J end lost 9 bases, and 14 bases lay between the germline ends. Germline V gene lookup returns CDR1 MNHNS and CDR2 SASEGT. This CDR3 reads CASSPSHSGEQFF. The CDR3 coding sequence is TGTGCCAGCAGTCCCTCCCATAGCGGTGAGCAGTTCTTC.

This clonotype was observed many times. The V and J genes are TRBV12-3 or TRBV12-4 and TRBJ1-1; D not resolved. V lost 1 base, J lost 3 bases, and 6 bases lay in between. The CDR3 sequence is 13 residues long. The CDR3 reads CASSLGAYTEAFF. The CDR3 DNA reads TGTGCCAGCAGTTTAGGCGCCTACACTGAAGCTTTCTTT.

This clonotype has a count of ten or more. The V call is TRBV20-1, the J call TRBJ1-1, with no clear D. Trimming left V 4 bases short and J 7 bases short, with 19 bases between. CDR1 is DFQATT, CDR2 SNEGSKA, per germline (reference sequence). This CDR3 comprises 14 residues. The chain's CDR3 is CSATIDLQWSEAFF. In DNA form, the CDR3 reads TGCAGTGCTACAATAGACTTACAGTGGAGTGAAGCTTTCTTT.

By frequency in the sample, this clonotype is medium-sized. CDR3 residues: CASGLWTGQGQETQYF. The CDR3 region has the DNA TGTGCCAGCGGGCTCTGGACGGGACAGGGACAAGAGACCCAGTACTTC. The V gene is TRBV12-3 or TRBV12-4, the J gene TRBJ2-5, with 9 bases that match TRBD1. The ends lost 8 bases at V and 2 bases at J; junction bases unmatched: 12. The CDR3 has 16 residues.

In its sample, this clonotype was seen a few times. Compared with germline, one end of the junction differs, possibly owing to a read error. The gene calls are TRBV7-7 and TRBJ2-1; 12 bases line up with TRBD2. CDR1 and CDR2 (germline): SSHAT, FNYEAQ (reference sequence). There are 17 residues in the CDR3. CDR3 loop: CASSLAGGVSSYNEQFF. The CDR3 nucleotides are TGTGCCAGCAGCCTAGCGGGGGGGGTGAGCTCCTACAATGAGCAGTTCTTC.

This clonotype showed up many times. The chain joins TRBV7-2 to TRBJ2-1; TRBD2 matches 9 bases. This CDR3 is built from 13 residues. After removal of 8 bases from V and 7 bases from J, the junction contained 6 bases not matched to a gene. Germline-derived CDR1 and CDR2 are SGHTA and FQGNSA. The chain's CDR3 is CASPAGGPNEQFF. CDR3 in DNA: TGTGCCAGCCCCGCGGGAGGGCCGAATGAGCAGTTCTTC.

This chain links TRBV5-6 with TRBJ1-5, with D possibly matching TRBD1 (5 bases). V dropped 0 bases and J dropped 4 bases, with 11 bases sitting between them. This CDR3 region has 15 residues. Germline V gene sequence: CDR1 SGHDT, CDR2 YYEEEE. The CDR3 region is CASSLGGITNQPQHF. CDR3 sequence (DNA): TGTGCCAGCAGCTTGGGGGGGATCACAAATCAGCCCCAGCATTTT.

This clonotype was seen repeatedly, ten times or more. The chain is built from TRBV11-3 and TRBJ2-5; D call uncertain. This CDR3 region has 15 residues. V gave up 5 bases and J gave up 5 bases, with 18 bases separating them. Germline V lookup: CDR1 SGHNT, CDR2 YENEEA. The chain's CDR3 is CASSPGVGLAETQYF. CDR3 coding DNA: TGTGCCAGCAGCCCAGGAGTAGGGCTTGCGGAGACCCAGTACTTC.

Many counts were recorded for this clonotype. The V call is TRBV3-1, the J call TRBJ2-2, with a tentative D call TRBD2 (6 bases). The CDR3 loop spans 14 amino acids. Deletions cut 9 bases from V and 3 bases from J, with 14 bases between. Germline V gives CDR1 LGHDT, CDR2 YNNKEL (reference sequence). CDR3 amino acids: CASHPGGDTGELFF. In nucleotides, the CDR3 is TGTGCCAGTCACCCCGGCGGGGACACCGGGGAGCTGTTTTTT.

This clonotype has a count of ten or more. The J gene is TRBJ2-3, the V gene TRBV10-3; maybe TRBD1 (6 bases). The CDR3 has 12 amino acids. CDR1 and CDR2 from the germline V gene are ENHRY and SYGVKD. With 8 bases removed from V and 3 bases from J, the gap between germline ends came to 9 bases. The CDR3 sequence: CAIQGRTDTQYF. For the CDR3, the DNA is TGTGCCATCCAGGGGAGAACAGATACGCAGTATTTT.

This clonotype has at least ten counts. The CDR3: CASSETDTQYF. CDR3 nucleotide sequence: TGCGCCAGCAGTGAGACAGATACGCAGTATTTT. V usage is TRBV5-1 and J usage is TRBJ2-3; D is ambiguous. V was trimmed by 5 bases and J by 3 bases, leaving 4 bases between them. Germline-derived CDR1 and CDR2 are SGHRS and YFSETQ. This CDR3 is built from 11 residues.

This chain uses TRBV7-9 with TRBJ2-7; D is unresolved. Germline lookup yields CDR1 SEHNR and CDR2 FQNEAQ (reference sequence). The ends were cut back, 3 bases at V and 4 bases at J, with 7 bases in the middle. The CDR3 length is 12 residues. The CDR3 coding sequence is TGTGCCAGCAGCTTGCACCGATACGAGCAGTACTTC. It yields the protein CASSLHRYEQYF.

This chain links TRBV12-3 or TRBV12-4 with TRBJ2-7; D not resolved. Trimming took off 2 bases at V and 6 bases at J, with 11 bases between the two ends. This CDR3 is 13 amino acids long. This chain's CDR3 is CASSLPGKREQYF. CDR3 DNA: TGTGCCAGCAGTTTACCAGGCAAGCGCGAGCAGTACTTC.

This clonotype has a count of ten or more. The rearrangement uses TRBV5-5 and TRBJ2-1; tentatively, D is TRBD1 or TRBD2 (5 bases each). The CDR3 contains 17 residues. CDR1 and CDR2 (germline): SGHKS, YYEKEE (reference sequence). Trimming cost V 0 bases and J 8 bases, with 21 bases left between them. The chain's CDR3 is CASSLAPGTAYPDEQFF. Here the CDR3 DNA reads TGTGCCAGCAGCTTGGCCCCCGGGACCGCCTATCCCGATGAGCAGTTCTTC.

The table lists this clonotype with many counts. J is TRBJ1-1 and V is TRBV25-1; D gene ambiguous. Looked up from germline, CDR1 is MGHDK and CDR2 is SYGVNS. The V end was cut by 3 bases, the J end by 0 bases, with 17 bases between. The CDR3 length is 17 residues. As DNA, the CDR3 is TGTGCCAGCAGTGAGGGCCAGGCCTCCTTCTTGAACACTGAAGCTTTCTTT. This encodes CASSEGQASFLNTEAFF.

This clonotype was counted many times. The rearrangement links TRBV20-1 to TRBJ1-1; D ambiguous. The germline CDR1 and CDR2 sequences are DFQATT and SNEGSKA (reference sequence). V lost 0 bases and J 2 bases, leaving 7 bases between the germline ends. CDR3 size: 13 residues. CDR3 DNA sequence: TGCAGTGCTAGAGAGAGCCTTAACACTGAAGCTTTCTTT. Protein sequence: CSARESLNTEAFF.

Regarding this clonotype: The junction shows a germline mismatch at one end, possibly a read error. The genes are TRBV11-2 and TRBJ2-7, with D possibly being TRBD1 or TRBD2 (5 bases each). CDR1 and CDR2 (germline): SGHAT, FQNNGV. This CDR3 is 15 amino acids long. CDR3: CASRQGTDNSYEHYF. CDR3 sequence (DNA): TGTGCCAGCAGACAAGGGACGGACAACTCCTACGAGCACTACTTC.

This clonotype was observed many times. The chain carries TRBV20-1 and TRBJ1-1, with D maybe TRBD1 (5 bases). Per germline, CDR1 DFQATT and CDR2 SNEGSKA (reference sequence). This CDR3 is 16 amino acids long. V shed 0 bases and J shed 0 bases, with 14 bases lying between them. The CDR3 DNA follows: TGCAGTGCTAGAGATCTACAGGAGAGCATGAACACTGAAGCTTTCTTT. It encodes CSARDLQESMNTEAFF.

This clonotype was seen ten or more times. This chain uses TRBV10-3 with TRBJ2-7, with 7 bases identical to TRBD1. The CDR3 consists of 13 residues. Per germline, CDR1 ENHRY and CDR2 SYGVKD. Germline trimming cut 1 base from V and 5 bases from J; bases unmatched to any gene: 2. The CDR3 DNA reads as TGTGCCATCAGTGAGTTTCAGGGGGACGAGCAGTACTTC. It codes for CAISEFQGDEQYF.

In this sample, this clonotype turned up many times. The CDR3 protein is CASSYSRLAGDSKFF. The DNA for the CDR3 is TGTGCCAGCAGTTACTCGAGACTAGCGGGAGATAGTAAGTTCTTC. V is TRBV6-5 and J is TRBJ2-1, with TRBD2 identical over 12 bases. Germline lookup yields CDR1 MNHEY and CDR2 SVGAGI. This CDR3 spans 15 amino acids. The ends lost 0 bases at V and 14 bases at J; junction bases unmatched: 8.

This clonotype came up many times. The chain combines TRBV20-1 with TRBJ2-2, with D tentatively TRBD2 (5 bases). Germline values: CDR1 DFQATT, CDR2 SNEGSKA (reference sequence). The CDR3 is 16 residues long. Trimming shortened V by 1 base and J by 6 bases, and 18 bases separated the two germline ends. CDR3 sequence reads: CSARVPEGDNAGELFF. The CDR3 region has the DNA TGCAGTGCTAGAGTGCCCGAGGGAGATAATGCCGGGGAGCTGTTTTTT.

This clonotype was detected a few times. This rearrangement joins TRBV6-5 to TRBJ2-3; 7 nucleotides line up with TRBD2. After removal of 2 bases from V and 3 bases from J, the junction contained 17 bases not matched to a gene. CDR3 length: 19 residues. Germline CDR1 reads MNHEY; CDR2 reads SVGAGI. CDR3 coding DNA: TGTGCCAGCAGTTACACATCCGCCTCGGGAGGACAAATGACAGATACGCAGTATTTT. It is translated as CASSYTSASGGQMTDTQYF.

The V and J genes are TRBV7-2 and TRBJ1-2, with TRBD1 as a possible D gene (5 bases). Deletions cut 8 bases from V and 3 bases from J, with 13 bases between. CDR3 length: 13 amino acids. Germline loops: CDR1 SGHTA, CDR2 FQGNSA. CDR3 residues: CASAKGRDYGYTF. The CDR3 DNA follows: TGTGCCAGCGCCAAGGGACGGGACTATGGCTACACCTTC.

This clonotype was observed at least ten times. This chain uses TRBV12-3 or TRBV12-4 with TRBJ2-3; D call uncertain. V was clipped by 7 bases and J by 4 bases, with 18 bases between them. This CDR3 is 15 amino acids long. CDR3 DNA: TGTGCCAGCACCCAGGTAGTTGGGTCGGCAGATACGCAGTATTTT. It codes for CASTQVVGSADTQYF.

This clonotype has ten or more counts. The chain links TRBV3-1 to TRBJ1-2, with D hard to call. CDR3 length: 14 amino acids. The V gene's germline CDR1 is LGHDT and CDR2 YNNKEL (reference sequence). V shed 1 base and J shed 13 bases, with 19 bases lying between them. CDR3 DNA: TGTGCCAGCAGCCAAGGACTAGAGGGAATTAGCTGCACCTTC. Protein product: CASSQGLEGISCTF.